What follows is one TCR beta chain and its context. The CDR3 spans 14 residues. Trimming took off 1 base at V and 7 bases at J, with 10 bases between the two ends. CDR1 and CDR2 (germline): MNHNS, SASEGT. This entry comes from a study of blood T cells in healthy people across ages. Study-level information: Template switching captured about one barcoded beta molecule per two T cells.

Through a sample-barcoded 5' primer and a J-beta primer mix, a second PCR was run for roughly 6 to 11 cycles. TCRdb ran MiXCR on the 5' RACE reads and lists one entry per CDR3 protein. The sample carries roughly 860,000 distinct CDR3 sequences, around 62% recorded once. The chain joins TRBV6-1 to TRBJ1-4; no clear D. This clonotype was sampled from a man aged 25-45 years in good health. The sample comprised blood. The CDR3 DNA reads TGTGCCAGCAGTGAAGGCTCCTTCGGTGAAAAACTGTTTTTT. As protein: CASSEGSFGEKLFF.